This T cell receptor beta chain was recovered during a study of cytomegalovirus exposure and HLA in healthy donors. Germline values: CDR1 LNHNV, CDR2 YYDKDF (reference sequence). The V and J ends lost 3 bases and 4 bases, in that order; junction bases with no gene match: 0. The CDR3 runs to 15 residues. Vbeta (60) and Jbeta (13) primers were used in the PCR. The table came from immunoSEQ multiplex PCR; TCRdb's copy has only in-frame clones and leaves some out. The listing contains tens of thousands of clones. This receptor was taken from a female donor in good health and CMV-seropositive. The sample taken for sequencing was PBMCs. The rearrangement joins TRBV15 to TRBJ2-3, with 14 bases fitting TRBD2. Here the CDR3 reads CATSRGLAGADTQYF. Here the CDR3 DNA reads TGTGCCACCAGCAGGGGACTAGCGGGGGCAGATACGCAGTATTTT.